This T cell receptor beta chain was recovered during a study of CD8+CD57+ T cells in acquired aplastic anemia. Study-level background: Each DNA sample taken from sorted CD4+ and CD8+ cells came to approximately 3 ug on average.

The template used for profiling TCR beta VDJ and CDR3 was genomic DNA. TCRdb analysed the reads with MiXCR anew, one entry per CDR3 protein. Altogether about 170,000 distinct CDR3 sequences are present, 63% being singletons, with the ten largest covering less than 55%. This clonotype was found many times. Its specificity is unknown. Study observations and caveats: Shared by patients and controls, 25 to 30 CD8+ CDR3s were abundant in patients.

This clonotype originated in a human donor in good health. Sequenced sample: sorted CD4+, CD8+, or CD8+CD57+ T cells (not recorded which) from PBMCs.

The CDR3 DNA sequence: TGTGCCAGCAGCCCCCTCTTGACCAGCTCCTACAATGAGCAGTTCTTC. The encoded protein is CASSPLLTSSYNEQFF. The rearrangement links TRBV7-9 to TRBJ2-1; D not certain. Trimming removed 5 bases from V and 0 bases from J, with 14 bases in between. Germline lookup yields CDR1 SEHNR and CDR2 FQNEAQ (reference sequence). The CDR3 covers 16 residues. The full variable domain, completed using reference TRBV7-9 and TRBJ2-1, is DTGVSQNPRHKITKRGQNVTFRCDPISEHNRLYWYRQTLGQGPEFLTYFQNEAQLEKSRLLSDRFSAERPKGSFSTLEIQRTEQGDSAMYLCASSPLLTSSYNEQFFGPGTRLTVL.